The rows below give T cell receptor beta chains drawn from one sample of a study of cytomegalovirus exposure and HLA in healthy donors. TCRdb's table, derived via immunoSEQ multiplex PCR, lists solely in-frame clones and lacks some. The data show some 150,000 clones, with approximately 80% seen just once and about 2.2% held by the top ten. Sample: PBMCs. These TCRs come from a middle-aged man in good health and CMV-seronegative. Both conserved end residues are part of each CDR3. Each record gives: D gene, V gene, J gene, clone size, CDR3 protein, CDR3 DNA. D genes are given only for firm matches. The size field is filled for only some rows; it gives once, few, many or a size class.

D gene: .
V gene: TRBV14
J gene: TRBJ1-3
clone size: .
CDR3 protein: CASRAPAGNTIYF
CDR3 DNA: TGTGCCAGCAGGGCTCCCGCTGGAAACACCATATATTTT

D gene: TRBD1
V gene: TRBV5-1
J gene: TRBJ2-2
clone size: .
CDR3 protein: CASSPGTATGELFF
CDR3 DNA: TGCGCCAGCAGCCCCGGGACAGCCACCGGGGAGCTGTTTTTT

D gene: .
V gene: TRBV11-2
J gene: TRBJ2-5
clone size: .
CDR3 protein: CASSLSTGETQYF
CDR3 DNA: TGTGCCAGCAGCTTGTCGACAGGAGAGACCCAGTACTTC

D gene: .
V gene: TRBV7-3
J gene: TRBJ1-2
clone size: .
CDR3 protein: CASSSRGGTGYTF
CDR3 DNA: TGTGCCAGCAGCTCGCGTGGAGGGACTGGCTACACCTTC

D gene: .
V gene: TRBV5-6
J gene: TRBJ1-1
clone size: .
CDR3 protein: CASSGGLTLNTEAFF
CDR3 DNA: TGTGCCAGCAGCGGGGGACTTACCTTGAACACTGAAGCTTTCTTT

D gene: TRBD1
V gene: TRBV28
J gene: TRBJ1-2
clone size: .
CDR3 protein: CASTGTGGAYGYTF
CDR3 DNA: TGTGCCAGCACCGGGACAGGGGGCGCCTATGGCTACACCTTC

D gene: TRBD1
V gene: TRBV5-4
J gene: TRBJ1-1
clone size: .
CDR3 protein: CASSRGQDSAEAFF
CDR3 DNA: TGTGCCAGCAGCAGGGGACAGGATAGCGCTGAAGCTTTCTTT

D gene: .
V gene: TRBV6-1
J gene: TRBJ2-7
clone size: .
CDR3 protein: CASSEFRGYEQYF
CDR3 DNA: TGTGCCAGCAGTGAATTTAGGGGCTACGAGCAGTACTTC

D gene: .
V gene: TRBV2
J gene: TRBJ2-1
clone size: few
CDR3 protein: CASSETTGWVNEQFF
CDR3 DNA: TGTGCCAGCAGCGAAACGACAGGTTGGGTCAATGAGCAGTTCTTC

D gene: TRBD2
V gene: TRBV2
J gene: TRBJ2-2
clone size: .
CDR3 protein: CASSGGTSGSSGELFF
CDR3 DNA: TGTGCCAGCAGTGGGGGGACTAGCGGGAGTTCCGGGGAGCTGTTTTTT

D gene: .
V gene: TRBV4-1
J gene: TRBJ1-3
clone size: .
CDR3 protein: CASSQGVGNRAGNTIYF
CDR3 DNA: TGCGCCAGCAGCCAAGGTGTTGGTAACAGGGCTGGAAACACCATATATTTT

D gene: TRBD1
V gene: TRBV19
J gene: TRBJ1-2
clone size: .
CDR3 protein: CATLPRGQVVGYTF
CDR3 DNA: TGTGCCACCCTGCCGCGAGGACAGGTAGTCGGCTACACCTTC

D gene: .
V gene: TRBV18
J gene: TRBJ2-5
clone size: few
CDR3 protein: CASSAGVEETQYF
CDR3 DNA: TGTGCCAGCTCAGCAGGGGTGGAAGAGACCCAGTACTTC

D gene: .
V gene: TRBV19
J gene: TRBJ1-1
clone size: .
CDR3 protein: CASSIWAEEAFF
CDR3 DNA: TGTGCCAGTAGTATATGGGCAGAGGAAGCTTTCTTT

D gene: .
V gene: TRBV5-1
J gene: TRBJ1-2
clone size: .
CDR3 protein: CASSLASGVNYGYTF
CDR3 DNA: TGCGCCAGCAGCTTGGCTTCAGGGGTGAACTATGGCTACACCTTC

D gene: TRBD1
V gene: TRBV5-1
J gene: TRBJ1-5
clone size: .
CDR3 protein: CASSADRGGQPQHF
CDR3 DNA: TGCGCCAGCAGCGCTGACAGGGGGGGCCAGCCCCAGCATTTT

D gene: .
V gene: TRBV4-1
J gene: TRBJ1-2
clone size: .
CDR3 protein: CASSQEAKNYGYTF
CDR3 DNA: TGCGCCAGCAGCCAAGAAGCGAAGAACTATGGCTACACCTTC

D gene: .
V gene: TRBV6-5
J gene: TRBJ1-3
clone size: .
CDR3 protein: CASSYGGAGNTIYF
CDR3 DNA: TGTGCCAGCAGTTACGGAGGGGCTGGAAACACCATATATTTT

D gene: TRBD2
V gene: TRBV7-2
J gene: TRBJ2-7
clone size: .
CDR3 protein: CASRVRLAGVEQYF
CDR3 DNA: TGTGCCAGCAGGGTGCGACTAGCGGGAGTCGAGCAGTACTTC

D gene: TRBD1
V gene: TRBV5-6
J gene: TRBJ1-2
clone size: .
CDR3 protein: CASSFKDRGYGYTF
CDR3 DNA: TGTGCCAGCAGCTTCAAGGACAGGGGCTATGGCTACACCTTC

D gene: .
V gene: TRBV27
J gene: TRBJ1-2
clone size: .
CDR3 protein: CASSLRGAISYTF
CDR3 DNA: TGTGCCAGCAGTTTACGGGGGGCTATCAGCTACACCTTC

D gene: .
V gene: TRBV30
J gene: TRBJ1-5
clone size: few
CDR3 protein: CAWGQGTALSNQPQHF
CDR3 DNA: TGTGCCTGGGGTCAGGGGACGGCGTTAAGCAATCAGCCCCAGCATTTT

D gene: TRBD2
V gene: TRBV12-5
J gene: TRBJ2-3
clone size: .
CDR3 protein: CASGLGTSVADTQYF
CDR3 DNA: TGTGCTAGTGGTTTGGGGACTAGCGTTGCAGATACGCAGTATTTT

D gene: TRBD1
V gene: TRBV2
J gene: TRBJ2-3
clone size: .
CDR3 protein: CASSTGQDTDTQYF
CDR3 DNA: TGTGCCAGCAGTACTGGACAGGACACAGATACGCAGTATTTT

D gene: TRBD1
V gene: TRBV5-1
J gene: TRBJ1-3
clone size: few
CDR3 protein: CASSASGQEGNTIYF
CDR3 DNA: TGCGCCAGCAGCGCCTCGGGACAGGAGGGAAACACCATATATTTT

D gene: TRBD2
V gene: TRBV4-1
J gene: TRBJ2-3
clone size: once
CDR3 protein: CASSQDRGTSGGLNTDTQYF
CDR3 DNA: TGCGCCAGCAGCCAAGACCGGGGGACTAGCGGGGGCCTGAACACAGATACGCAGTATTTT

D gene: .
V gene: TRBV7-8
J gene: TRBJ1-1
clone size: once
CDR3 protein: CASSTGWGGNAEAFF
CDR3 DNA: TGTGCCAGCAGCACCGGATGGGGCGGAAACGCTGAAGCTTTCTTT

D gene: TRBD1
V gene: TRBV9
J gene: TRBJ1-3
clone size: once
CDR3 protein: CASSSWGPGGPGNTIYF
CDR3 DNA: TGTGCCAGCAGCTCCTGGGGTCCAGGGGGTCCCGGAAACACCATATATTTT

D gene: .
V gene: TRBV18
J gene: TRBJ2-7
clone size: .
CDR3 protein: CASSPPQGTYEQYF
CDR3 DNA: TGTGCCAGCTCACCACCCCAGGGTACCTACGAGCAGTACTTC

D gene: .
V gene: TRBV7-9
J gene: TRBJ2-7
clone size: .
CDR3 protein: CASSLGVRGYEQYF
CDR3 DNA: TGTGCCAGCAGCTTAGGGGTCAGGGGCTACGAGCAGTACTTC

D gene: .
V gene: TRBV11-2
J gene: TRBJ2-2
clone size: .
CDR3 protein: CASSPKLGTKLNTGELFF
CDR3 DNA: TGTGCCAGCAGCCCTAAGTTAGGGACAAAGCTCAACACCGGGGAGCTGTTTTTT

D gene: .
V gene: TRBV18
J gene: TRBJ2-4
clone size: .
CDR3 protein: CASSPPARPGDIQYF
CDR3 DNA: TGTGCCAGCTCACCACCCGCACGGCCCGGGGACATTCAGTACTTC

D gene: .
V gene: TRBV28
J gene: TRBJ1-3
clone size: .
CDR3 protein: CASSFQGNTIYF
CDR3 DNA: TGTGCCAGCAGTTTTCAGGGAAACACCATATATTTT

D gene: .
V gene: TRBV29-1
J gene: TRBJ2-2
clone size: .
CDR3 protein: CSVMTGTTGELFF
CDR3 DNA: TGCAGCGTTATGACAGGAACGACCGGGGAGCTGTTTTTT

D gene: .
V gene: TRBV4-1
J gene: TRBJ1-2
clone size: .
CDR3 protein: CASSQISPGGFGYTF
CDR3 DNA: TGCGCCAGCAGCCAGATCTCCCCTGGGGGGTTTGGCTACACCTTC

D gene: TRBD1
V gene: TRBV19
J gene: TRBJ1-1
clone size: .
CDR3 protein: CASSRLRGTGLTEAFF
CDR3 DNA: TGTGCCAGTAGTAGACTTCGAGGGACAGGGCTCACTGAAGCTTTCTTT

D gene: TRBD1
V gene: TRBV4-1
J gene: TRBJ2-7
clone size: .
CDR3 protein: CASSPRDSLYEQYF
CDR3 DNA: TGCGCCAGCAGCCCTCGGGACAGCCTCTACGAGCAGTACTTC

D gene: TRBD1
V gene: TRBV5-5
J gene: TRBJ1-1
clone size: .
CDR3 protein: CASSSRDSTNTEAFF
CDR3 DNA: TGTGCCAGCAGCTCCCGGGACAGTACGAACACTGAAGCTTTCTTT

D gene: .
V gene: TRBV12-5
J gene: TRBJ1-1
clone size: .
CDR3 protein: CASGRGSTEAFF
CDR3 DNA: TGTGCTAGTGGACGAGGGAGCACTGAAGCTTTCTTT

D gene: TRBD1
V gene: TRBV12-5
J gene: TRBJ1-1
clone size: .
CDR3 protein: CASGGDRGTEAFF
CDR3 DNA: TGTGCTAGTGGCGGTGACAGGGGAACTGAAGCTTTCTTT